A selection of T cell receptor beta chains follows, all from one sample in a study of vaccination and CD4 T cells after COVID-19. No cognate antigen is known for these TCRs. TCRdb itself ran the PCR reads through MiXCR, one entry per CDR3 protein. The sample yields about 12,000 distinct CDR3 sequences, around 48% seen once. Sequencing input: CD4+ T cells from blood, cultured in vitro. These receptors originate from a human donor who had recovered from COVID-19. CDR3s include the opening cysteine and the closing phenylalanine or tryptophan. The D gene is left open where the match is weak. Clone size is not always given. Where it is, it says once, few, many or a class for expanded clones.

TRBJ2-1 | TRBD2 | few | TRBV10-3 | CAISRIAGENEQFF | TGTGCCATCAGCCGTATAGCGGGAGAGAATGAGCAGTTCTTC
TRBJ2-2 | TRBD2 | - | TRBV20-1 | CSARGGGLALTGELFF | TGCAGTGCTAGAGGGGGTGGACTAGCGTTGACCGGGGAGCTGTTTTTT
TRBJ2-3 | - | few | TRBV7-2 | CASSQGLDTQYF | TGTGCCAGCAGCCAAGGGCTCGATACGCAGTATTTT
TRBJ1-5 | TRBD1 | - | TRBV28 | CATDRDSNQPQHF | TGTGCCACCGACAGGGATAGCAATCAGCCCCAGCATTTT
TRBJ2-7 | - | - | TRBV5-1 | CASSDRRDGIHEQYF | TGCGCCAGCAGCGACCGCCGGGACGGGATCCACGAGCAGTACTTC
TRBJ2-1 | TRBD2 | few | TRBV20-1 | CSARSLTSDTYNEQFF | TGCAGTGCTAGATCGTTGACTAGCGATACCTACAATGAGCAGTTCTTC
TRBJ2-2 | TRBD2 | - | TRBV7-3 | CASSPLPTSLYSGELFF | TGTGCCAGCAGCCCCTTACCGACTAGCCTCTACTCCGGGGAGCTGTTTTTT
TRBJ2-1 | TRBD2 | - | TRBV15 | CATSTTSGSFDEQFF | TGTGCCACCAGCACGACTAGCGGGAGTTTCGATGAGCAGTTCTTC
TRBJ2-3 | - | - | TRBV2 | CASSEPRPPSDTQYF | TGTGCCAGCAGTGAACCCCGGCCTCCATCGGATACGCAGTATTTT
TRBJ1-4 | - | - | TRBV7-2 | CASSLQGVNEKLFF | TGTGCCAGCAGCTTACAGGGCGTTAATGAAAAACTGTTTTTT
TRBJ2-5 | - | once | TRBV12-3/TRBV12-4 | CASSLGETQYF | TGTGCCAGCAGTTTGGGGGAGACCCAGTACTTC
TRBJ2-7 | - | - | TRBV5-1 | CASSFGRTLEQYF | TGCGCCAGCAGCTTTGGACGGACTCTTGAGCAGTACTTC
TRBJ1-1 | TRBD1 | - | TRBV7-8 | CASSNPYRGRSEAFF | TGTGCCAGCAGTAATCCTTACAGGGGGAGGTCTGAAGCTTTCTTT
TRBJ1-2 | TRBD1 | - | TRBV27 | CASQKNPGQGNYGYTF | TGTGCCAGCCAAAAGAACCCGGGACAGGGGAATTATGGCTACACCTTC
TRBJ1-5 | - | few | TRBV6-2/TRBV6-3 | CASTAAGGRRQPQHF | TGTGCCAGCACCGCGGCGGGGGGACGAAGACAGCCCCAGCATTTT
TRBJ2-5 | - | - | TRBV20-1 | CSAGWGLTSVQYF | TGCAGTGCCGGATGGGGACTCACCTCGGTCCAGTACTTC
TRBJ2-1 | - | - | TRBV20-1 | CSARDWGREKYNEQFF | TGCAGTGCTAGAGACTGGGGGCGGGAGAAGTACAATGAGCAGTTCTTC
TRBJ2-3 | - | few | TRBV7-9 | CASSLGQLSTDTQYF | TGTGCCAGCAGCTTAGGACAGCTTTCCACAGATACGCAGTATTTT
TRBJ2-5 | TRBD2 | - | TRBV6-5 | CASSYSILAEETQYF | TGTGCCAGCAGTTACTCGATACTAGCGGAAGAGACCCAGTACTTC
TRBJ2-1 | - | - | TRBV7-2 | CASSLVGNNEQFF | TGTGCCAGCAGCTTAGTTGGCAACAATGAGCAGTTCTTC
TRBJ1-5 | TRBD1 | - | TRBV19 | CASSPDRGRQPQHF | TGTGCCAGTAGTCCGGACAGGGGGCGTCAGCCCCAGCATTTT
TRBJ2-5 | - | - | TRBV5-8 | CASSLGAGGGRETQYF | TGTGCCAGCAGCTTGGGGGCAGGTGGAGGTCGGGAGACCCAGTACTTC
TRBJ1-1 | - | - | TRBV2 | CASSSGFSSTEAFF | TGTGCCAGCAGTTCCGGATTCTCAAGCACTGAAGCTTTCTTT
TRBJ2-3 | - | - | TRBV5-1 | CASSPITATGDTQYF | TGCGCCAGCAGCCCAATAACAGCGACGGGAGATACGCAGTATTTT
TRBJ2-3 | - | few | TRBV20-1 | CSARGRGGSTDTQYF | TGCAGTGCTAGAGGCCGTGGGGGGAGCACAGATACGCAGTATTTT
TRBJ2-7 | TRBD2 | - | TRBV28 | CASINAGTSGRYEQYF | TGTGCCAGCATCAACGCCGGGACTAGCGGGAGATACGAGCAGTACTTC
TRBJ1-2 | - | few | TRBV6-1 | CASNNRVSGNYGYTF | TGTGCCAGCAATAACAGGGTCTCCGGTAACTATGGCTACACCTTC
TRBJ2-2 | - | - | TRBV28 | CASYSSNTGELFF | TGTGCCAGCTACAGTTCGAACACCGGGGAGCTGTTTTTT
TRBJ2-7 | - | few | TRBV27 | CASSLKFLATYEQYF | TGTGCCAGCAGTTTAAAATTCCTAGCAACCTACGAGCAGTACTTC
TRBJ1-5 | TRBD1 | - | TRBV2 | CASSGDRGYQPQHF | TGTGCCAGCAGCGGGGACAGGGGTTACCAGCCCCAGCATTTT
TRBJ1-1 | - | few | TRBV20-1 | CSAVQGLKEAFF | TGCAGTGCTGTACAGGGCCTGAAAGAAGCTTTCTTT
TRBJ2-5 | TRBD2 | - | TRBV24-1 | CATSAPSPRGGTSETQYF | TGTGCCACCAGCGCACCTTCACCGAGGGGGGGGACTAGCGAGACCCAGTACTTC